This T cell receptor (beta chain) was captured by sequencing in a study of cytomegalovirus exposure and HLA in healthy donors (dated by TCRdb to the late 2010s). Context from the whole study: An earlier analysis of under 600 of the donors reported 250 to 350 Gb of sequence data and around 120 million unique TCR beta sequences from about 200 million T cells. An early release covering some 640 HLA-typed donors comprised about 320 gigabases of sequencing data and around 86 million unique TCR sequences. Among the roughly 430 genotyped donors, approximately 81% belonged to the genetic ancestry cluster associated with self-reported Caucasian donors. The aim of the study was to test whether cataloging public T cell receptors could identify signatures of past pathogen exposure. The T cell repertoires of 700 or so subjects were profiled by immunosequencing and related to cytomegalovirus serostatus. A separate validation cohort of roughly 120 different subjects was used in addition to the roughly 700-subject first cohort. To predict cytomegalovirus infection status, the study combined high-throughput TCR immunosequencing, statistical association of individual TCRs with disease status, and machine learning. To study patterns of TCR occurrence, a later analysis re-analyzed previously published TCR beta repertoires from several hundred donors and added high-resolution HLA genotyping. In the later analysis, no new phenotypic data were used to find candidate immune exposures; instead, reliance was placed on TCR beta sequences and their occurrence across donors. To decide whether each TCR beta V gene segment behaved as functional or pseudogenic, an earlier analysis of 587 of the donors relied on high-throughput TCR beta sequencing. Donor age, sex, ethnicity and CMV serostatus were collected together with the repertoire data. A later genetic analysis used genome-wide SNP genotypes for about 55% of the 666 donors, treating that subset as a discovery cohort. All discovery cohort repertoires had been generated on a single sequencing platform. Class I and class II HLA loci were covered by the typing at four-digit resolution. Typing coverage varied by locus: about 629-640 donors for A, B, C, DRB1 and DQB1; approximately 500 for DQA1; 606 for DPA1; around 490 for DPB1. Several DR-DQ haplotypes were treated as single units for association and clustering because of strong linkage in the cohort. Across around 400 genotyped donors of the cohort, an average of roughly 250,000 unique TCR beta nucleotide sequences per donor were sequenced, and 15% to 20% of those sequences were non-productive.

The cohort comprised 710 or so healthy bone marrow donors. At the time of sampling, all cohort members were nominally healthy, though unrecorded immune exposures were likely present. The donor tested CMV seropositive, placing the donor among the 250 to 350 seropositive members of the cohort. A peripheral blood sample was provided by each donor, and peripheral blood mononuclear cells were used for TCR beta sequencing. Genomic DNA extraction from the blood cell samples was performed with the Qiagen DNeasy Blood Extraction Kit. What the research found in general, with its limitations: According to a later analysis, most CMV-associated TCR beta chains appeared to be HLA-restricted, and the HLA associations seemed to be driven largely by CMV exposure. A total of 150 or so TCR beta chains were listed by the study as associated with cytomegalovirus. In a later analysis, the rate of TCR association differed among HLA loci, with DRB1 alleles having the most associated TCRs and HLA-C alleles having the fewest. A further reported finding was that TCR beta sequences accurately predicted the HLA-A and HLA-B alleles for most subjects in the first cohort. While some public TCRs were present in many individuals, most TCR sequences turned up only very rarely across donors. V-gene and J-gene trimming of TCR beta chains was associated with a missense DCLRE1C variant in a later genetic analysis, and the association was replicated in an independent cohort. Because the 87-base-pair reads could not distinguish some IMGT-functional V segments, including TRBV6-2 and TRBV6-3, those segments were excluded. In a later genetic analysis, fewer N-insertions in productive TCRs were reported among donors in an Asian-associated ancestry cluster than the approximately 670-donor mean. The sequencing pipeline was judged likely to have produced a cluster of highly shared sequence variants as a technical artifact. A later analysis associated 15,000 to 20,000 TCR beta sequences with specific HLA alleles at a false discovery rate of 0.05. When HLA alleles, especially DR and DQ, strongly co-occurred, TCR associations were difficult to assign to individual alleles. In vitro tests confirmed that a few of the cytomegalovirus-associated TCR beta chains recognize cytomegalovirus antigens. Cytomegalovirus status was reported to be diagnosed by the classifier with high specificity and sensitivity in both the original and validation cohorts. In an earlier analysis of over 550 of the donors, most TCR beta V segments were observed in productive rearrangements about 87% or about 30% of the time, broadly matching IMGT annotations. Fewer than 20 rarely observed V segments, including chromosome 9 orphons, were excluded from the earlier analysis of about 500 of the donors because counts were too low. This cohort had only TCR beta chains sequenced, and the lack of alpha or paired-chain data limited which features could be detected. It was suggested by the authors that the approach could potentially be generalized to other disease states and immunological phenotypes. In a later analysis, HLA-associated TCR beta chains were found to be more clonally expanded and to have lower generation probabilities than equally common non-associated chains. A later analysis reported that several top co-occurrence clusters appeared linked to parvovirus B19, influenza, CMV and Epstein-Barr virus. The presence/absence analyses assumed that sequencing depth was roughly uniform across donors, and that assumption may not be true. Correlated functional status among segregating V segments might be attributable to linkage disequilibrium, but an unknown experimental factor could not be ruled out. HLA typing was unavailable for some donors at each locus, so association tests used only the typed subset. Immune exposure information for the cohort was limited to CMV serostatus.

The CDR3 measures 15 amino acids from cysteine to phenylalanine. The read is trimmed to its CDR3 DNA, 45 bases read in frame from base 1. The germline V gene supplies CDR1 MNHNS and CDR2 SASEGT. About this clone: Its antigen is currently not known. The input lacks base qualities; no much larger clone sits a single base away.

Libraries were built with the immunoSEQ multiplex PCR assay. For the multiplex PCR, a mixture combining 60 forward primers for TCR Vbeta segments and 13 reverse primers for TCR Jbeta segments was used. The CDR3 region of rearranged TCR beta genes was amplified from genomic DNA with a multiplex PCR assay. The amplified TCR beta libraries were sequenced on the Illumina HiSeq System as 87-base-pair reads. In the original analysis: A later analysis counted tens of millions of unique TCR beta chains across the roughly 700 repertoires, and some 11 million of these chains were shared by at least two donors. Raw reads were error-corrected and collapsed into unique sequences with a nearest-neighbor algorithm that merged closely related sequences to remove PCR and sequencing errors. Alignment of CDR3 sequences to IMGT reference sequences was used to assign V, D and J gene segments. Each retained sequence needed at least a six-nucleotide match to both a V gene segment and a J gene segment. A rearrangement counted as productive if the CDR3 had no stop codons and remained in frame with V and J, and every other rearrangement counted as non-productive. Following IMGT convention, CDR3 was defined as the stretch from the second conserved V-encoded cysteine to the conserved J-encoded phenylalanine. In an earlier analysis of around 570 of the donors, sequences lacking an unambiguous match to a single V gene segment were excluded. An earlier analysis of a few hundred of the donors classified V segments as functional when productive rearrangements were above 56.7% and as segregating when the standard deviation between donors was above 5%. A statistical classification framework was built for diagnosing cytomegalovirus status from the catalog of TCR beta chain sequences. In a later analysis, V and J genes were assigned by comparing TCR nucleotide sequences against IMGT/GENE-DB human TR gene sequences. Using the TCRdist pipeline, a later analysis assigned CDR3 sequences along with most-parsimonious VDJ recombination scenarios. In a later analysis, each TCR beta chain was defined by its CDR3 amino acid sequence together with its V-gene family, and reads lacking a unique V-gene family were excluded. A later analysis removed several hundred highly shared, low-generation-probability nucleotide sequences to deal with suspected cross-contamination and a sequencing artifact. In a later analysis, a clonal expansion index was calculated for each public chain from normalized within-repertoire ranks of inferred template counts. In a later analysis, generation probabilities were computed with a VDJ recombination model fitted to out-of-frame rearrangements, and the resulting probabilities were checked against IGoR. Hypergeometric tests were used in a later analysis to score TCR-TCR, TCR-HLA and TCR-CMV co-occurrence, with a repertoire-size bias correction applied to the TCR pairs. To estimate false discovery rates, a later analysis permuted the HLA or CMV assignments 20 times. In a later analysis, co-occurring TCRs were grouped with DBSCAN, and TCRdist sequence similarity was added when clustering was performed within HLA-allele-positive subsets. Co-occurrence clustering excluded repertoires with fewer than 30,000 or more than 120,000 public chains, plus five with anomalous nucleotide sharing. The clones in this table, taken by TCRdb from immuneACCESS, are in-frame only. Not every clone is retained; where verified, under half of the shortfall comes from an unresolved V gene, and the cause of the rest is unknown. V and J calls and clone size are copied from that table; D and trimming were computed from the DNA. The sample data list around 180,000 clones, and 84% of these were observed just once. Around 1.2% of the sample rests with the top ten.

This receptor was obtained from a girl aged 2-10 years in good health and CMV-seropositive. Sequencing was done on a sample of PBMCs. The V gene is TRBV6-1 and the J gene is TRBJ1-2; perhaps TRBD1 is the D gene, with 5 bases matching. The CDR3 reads CVTNIAQGLLYGYTF. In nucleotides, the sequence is TGTGTAACTAACATTGCCCAGGGCCTCCTCTATGGCTACACCTTC.